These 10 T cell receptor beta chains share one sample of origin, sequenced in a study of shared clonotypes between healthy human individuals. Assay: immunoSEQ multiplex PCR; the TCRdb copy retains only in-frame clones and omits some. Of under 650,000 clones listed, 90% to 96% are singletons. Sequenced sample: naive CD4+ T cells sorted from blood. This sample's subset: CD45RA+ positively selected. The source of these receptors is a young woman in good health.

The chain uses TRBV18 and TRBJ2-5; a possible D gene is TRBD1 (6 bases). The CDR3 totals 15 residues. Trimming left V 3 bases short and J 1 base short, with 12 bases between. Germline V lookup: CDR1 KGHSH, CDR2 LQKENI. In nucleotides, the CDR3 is TGTGCCAGCTCACCTCCAGGGGCAGTCCAAGAGACCCAGTACTTC. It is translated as CASSPPGAVQETQYF.

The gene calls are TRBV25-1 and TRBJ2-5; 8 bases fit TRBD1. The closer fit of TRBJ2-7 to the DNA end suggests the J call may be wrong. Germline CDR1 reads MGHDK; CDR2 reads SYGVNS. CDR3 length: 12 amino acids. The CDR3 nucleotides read TGTGCCTCCGGGACAGGAATCTACGAGCAGTACTTC. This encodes CASGTGIYEQYF.

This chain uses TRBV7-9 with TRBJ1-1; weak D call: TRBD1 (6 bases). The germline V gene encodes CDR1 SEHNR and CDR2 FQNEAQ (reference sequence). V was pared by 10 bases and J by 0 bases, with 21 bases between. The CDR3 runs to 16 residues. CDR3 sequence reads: CAIQQGRLKLNTEAFF. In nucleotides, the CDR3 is TGTGCCATCCAACAGGGCCGATTAAAATTGAACACTGAAGCTTTCTTT.

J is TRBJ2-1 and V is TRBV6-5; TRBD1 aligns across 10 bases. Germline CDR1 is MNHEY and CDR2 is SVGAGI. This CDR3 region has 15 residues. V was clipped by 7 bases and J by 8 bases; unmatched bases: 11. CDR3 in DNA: TGTGCCAGCACCCTAGACAGGGGGCGAGTCTATGAGCAGTTCTTC. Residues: CASTLDRGRVYEQFF.

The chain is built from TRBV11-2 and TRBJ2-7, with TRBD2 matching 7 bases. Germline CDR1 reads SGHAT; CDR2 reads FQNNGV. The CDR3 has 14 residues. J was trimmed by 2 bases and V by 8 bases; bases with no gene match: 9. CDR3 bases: TGTGCCAGCCCCTGGCCTAGCGGTGCCTACGAGCAGTACTTC. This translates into CASPWPSGAYEQYF.

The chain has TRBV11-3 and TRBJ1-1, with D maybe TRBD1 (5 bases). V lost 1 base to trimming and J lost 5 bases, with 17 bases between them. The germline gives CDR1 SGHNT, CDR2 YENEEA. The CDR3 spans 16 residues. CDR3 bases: TGTGCCAGCAGCTTAGGCGCCGATAGGGGAGGGACTGAAGCTTTCTTT. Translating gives CASSLGADRGGTEAFF.

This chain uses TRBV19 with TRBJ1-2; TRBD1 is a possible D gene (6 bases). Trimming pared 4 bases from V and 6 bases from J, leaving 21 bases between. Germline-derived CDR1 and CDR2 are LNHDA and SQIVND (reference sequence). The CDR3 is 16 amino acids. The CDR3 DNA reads TGTGCCAGTAGTAATAGTATAGGGACCAGGGGCCATGGCTACACCTTC. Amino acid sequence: CASSNSIGTRGHGYTF.

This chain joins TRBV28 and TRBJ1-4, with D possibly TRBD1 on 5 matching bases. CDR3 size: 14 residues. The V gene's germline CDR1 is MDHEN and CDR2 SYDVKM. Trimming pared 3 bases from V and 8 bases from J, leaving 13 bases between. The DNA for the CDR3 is TGTGCCAGCAGTTTGAGGGGTTTACAGGAAAAACTGTTTTTT. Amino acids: CASSLRGLQEKLFF.

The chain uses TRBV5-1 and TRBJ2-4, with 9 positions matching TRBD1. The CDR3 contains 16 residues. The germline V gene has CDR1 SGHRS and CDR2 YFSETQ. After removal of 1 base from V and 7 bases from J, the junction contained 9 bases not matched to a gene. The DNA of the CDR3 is TGCGCCAGCAGCTTGCGGGTGGACAGGGGATTTAACATTCAGTACTTC. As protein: CASSLRVDRGFNIQYF.

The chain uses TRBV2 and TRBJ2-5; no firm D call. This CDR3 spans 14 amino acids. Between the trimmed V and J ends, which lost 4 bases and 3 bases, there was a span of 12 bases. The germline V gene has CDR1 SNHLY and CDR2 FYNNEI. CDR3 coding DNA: TGTGCCAGCAGTGTGATAATAGGGAAAGAGACCCAGTACTTC. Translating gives CASSVIIGKETQYF.